What follows are 10 T cell receptor beta chains derived from one specimen sequenced in a study of cytomegalovirus exposure and HLA in healthy donors. 13 Jbeta primers and 60 Vbeta primers were used for the PCR. Method: immunoSEQ multiplex PCR; TCRdb's copy keeps in-frame clones and lacks some. This sample has 140,000 or so clones, with 76% found just once. Sequenced material: PBMCs. The receptors shown here come from a man in his forties in good health and CMV-seronegative.

The rearrangement links TRBV7-9 to TRBJ2-3, with 9 bases that match TRBD2. The CDR3 spans 18 residues. The germline V gene encodes CDR1 SEHNR and CDR2 FQNEAQ (reference sequence). Unmatched junction bases numbered 20, after V lost 6 bases and J lost 7 bases. CDR3 DNA sequence: TGTGCCAGCAGTACGGGAGCGTATGGCGGGGGGGCCGCGAATACGCAGTATTTT. Its protein product is CASSTGAYGGGAANTQYF. The full variable domain, with the rest looked up from reference TRBV7-9 and TRBJ2-3, is DTGVSQNPRHKITKRGQNVTFRCDPISEHNRLYWYRQTLGQGPEFLTYFQNEAQLEKSRLLSDRFSAERPKGSFSTLEIQRTEQGDSAMYLCASSTGAYGGGAANTQYFGPGTRLTVL.

This chain joins TRBV6-5 and TRBJ2-7, with 8 bases identical to TRBD2. The germline gives CDR1 MNHEY, CDR2 SVGAGI. V lost 9 bases and J lost 3; bases outside the gene matches: 7. This CDR3 spans 13 amino acids. The DNA of the CDR3 is TGTGCCAGTACGGAGAGCGGGGGCTACGAGCAGTACTTC. This gives the protein CASTESGGYEQYF.

This clone appeared a few times. V gene TRBV4-1 combines with J gene TRBJ2-7; 7 bases align to TRBD2. The CDR3 loop spans 14 amino acids. V shed 4 bases and J 7 bases; nucleotides not matched to a gene: 10. Germline CDR1 is MGHRA and CDR2 is YSYEKL. CDR3 bases: TGCGCCAGCAGCCCTATGGGCGGGACTAAGGAGCAGTACTTC. It specifies CASSPMGGTKEQYF.

The chain is built from TRBV5-1 and TRBJ2-1; 7 nucleotides align to TRBD1. V shed 4 bases, J shed 2 bases, and the junction held 3 bases outside the gene matches. The CDR3 is made up of 14 amino acids. Germline V gene lookup returns CDR1 SGHRS and CDR2 YFSETQ. CDR3 sequence: CASSATGTYNEQFF. The CDR3 coding sequence is TGCGCCAGCAGCGCGACAGGGACCTACAATGAGCAGTTCTTC. The whole variable domain, filled in from reference TRBV5-1 and TRBJ2-1, reads KAGVTQTPRYLIKTRGQQVTLSCSPISGHRSVSWYQQTPGQGLQFLFEYFSETQRNKGNFPGRFSGRQFSNSRSEMNVSTLELGDSALYLCASSATGTYNEQFFGPGTRLTVL.

The chain has TRBV19 and TRBJ1-4; 10 nucleotides match TRBD1. Germline V lookup: CDR1 LNHDA, CDR2 SQIVND (reference sequence). This CDR3 spans 14 amino acids. The V and J ends lost 8 bases and 6 bases, in that order; junction bases with no gene match: 6. The CDR3 is CASELGTGDEKLFF. The CDR3 region has the DNA TGTGCCAGTGAGCTGGGGACAGGGGATGAAAAACTGTTTTTT. The full variable domain, with the rest looked up from reference TRBV19 and TRBJ1-4, is DGGITQSPKYLFRKEGQNVTLSCEQNLNHDAMYWYRQDPGQGLRLIYYSQIVNDFQKGDIAEGYSVSREKKESFPLTVTSAQKNPTAFYLCASELGTGDEKLFFGSGTQLSVL.

The CDR3 nucleotides are TGTGCCAGCAGCCGACCGACAGGGGAAGTTGTGAACATTCAGTACTTC. It yields the protein CASSRPTGEVVNIQYF. This chain links TRBV5-6 with TRBJ2-4; 8 bases agree with TRBD1. The CDR3 length is 16 residues. Germline V CDR1 and CDR2: SGHDT, YYEEEE. V lost 4 bases and J lost 7; bases outside the gene matches: 13.

This clone has more than one count but fewer than ten. This rearrangement joins TRBV4-1 to TRBJ2-7, with D tentatively TRBD1 (6 bases). Trimming stripped 3 bases from V and 5 bases from J, with 17 bases between. This CDR3 has 15 residues. Germline V lookup: CDR1 MGHRA, CDR2 YSYEKL. The CDR3 DNA follows: TGCGCCAGCAGCCAGACACAGGGAGAAAGCAACGAGCAGTACTTC. This translates into CASSQTQGESNEQYF.

J is TRBJ2-1 and V is TRBV9, with TRBD1 matching over 9 bases. V was clipped by 3 bases and J by 11 bases; unmatched bases: 15. Germline V lookup: CDR1 SGDLS, CDR2 YYNGEE. This CDR3 is built from 16 residues. CDR3: CASSAPPGQGLLKQFF. CDR3 nucleotide sequence: TGTGCCAGCAGCGCGCCCCCGGGACAGGGATTGTTAAAGCAGTTCTTC. Variable domain in full (rest from reference TRBV9 and TRBJ2-1): DSGVTQTPKHLITATGQRVTLRCSPRSGDLSVYWYQQSLDQGLQFLIQYYNGEERAKGNILERFSAQQFPDLHSELNLSSLELGDSALYFCASSAPPGQGLLKQFFGPGTRLTVL.

The chain recombines TRBV28 with TRBJ2-7, with 7 positions matching TRBD2. V lost 0 bases and J lost 5; bases outside the gene matches: 7. The CDR3 totals 15 residues. Germline loops: CDR1 MDHEN, CDR2 SYDVKM. CDR3 amino acids: CASSLWLAASNEQYF. CDR3 sequence (DNA): TGTGCCAGCAGTTTATGGCTAGCGGCCTCAAACGAGCAGTACTTC. The full variable domain, in which reference TRBV28 and TRBJ2-7 provide the parts outside the CDR3, is DVKVTQSSRYLVKRTGEKVFLECVQDMDHENMFWYRQDPGLGLRLIYFSYDVKMKEKGDIPEGYSVSREKKERFSLILESASTNQTSMYLCASSLWLAASNEQYFGPGTRLTVT.

This clone came up once. The CDR3 nucleotides read TGTGCCAGCAGTCCGCGGGACAGGGTCTACGAGCAGTACTTC. Its translation: CASSPRDRVYEQYF. The rearrangement joins TRBV28 to TRBJ2-7, with 9 bases aligning to TRBD1. CDR3 length equals 14 residues. Germline CDR1 is MDHEN and CDR2 is SYDVKM. Unmatched junction bases numbered 5, after V lost 5 bases and J lost 3 bases.